Following are 9 T cell receptor beta chains from one sample sequenced in a study of blood T cells in healthy people across ages. Primers used in a second PCR of roughly 7 to 12 cycles were a sample-barcoded 5' primer and a J-beta primer mix. TCRdb processed the 5' RACE reads anew with MiXCR; each CDR3 protein has one entry. The table has approximately 1,700,000 distinct CDR3 sequences, roughly two fifths seen once. Sequencing input: blood. The source of these receptors is a human donor in good health.

In nucleotides, the CDR3 is TGTGCCACCAGCAGGGCAGGGGGTACCAATGAGCAGTTCTTC. Encoded protein: CATSRAGGTNEQFF. The chain carries TRBV15 and TRBJ2-1; 7 positions match TRBD1. After removal of 3 bases from V and 6 bases from J, the junction contained 5 bases not matched to a gene. CDR3 size: 14 residues. The V gene's germline CDR1 is LNHNV and CDR2 YYDKDF (reference sequence).

The V and J genes are TRBV7-3 and TRBJ1-3; 7 positions match TRBD1. The CDR3 contains 17 residues. V shed 5 bases, J shed 0 bases, and the junction held 10 bases outside the gene matches. Germline V gene data show CDR1 as SGHTA and CDR2 as FQGTGA. The CDR3 region is CASSRPPGQSSGNTIYF. The CDR3, as DNA: TGTGCCAGCAGCCGACCTCCGGGACAGAGCTCTGGAAACACCATATATTTT.

This clonotype was seen a handful of times. The chain combines TRBV4-3 with TRBJ2-2; TRBD2 matches 14 bases. Germline trimming cut 4 bases from V and 6 bases from J; bases unmatched to any gene: 4. The germline gives CDR1 LGHNA, CDR2 YSLEER. The CDR3 is made up of 16 amino acids. The CDR3 here is CASSPTSGGAPGELFF. CDR3 DNA sequence: TGCGCCAGCAGCCCGACTAGCGGGGGGGCCCCCGGGGAGCTGTTTTTT.

The CDR3 reads CTSSPPALGVGNNEQFF. For the CDR3, the DNA is TGTACTAGCTCACCACCCGCTCTCGGCGTCGGGAACAATGAGCAGTTCTTC. V usage is TRBV18 and J usage is TRBJ2-1; weak D call: TRBD2 (6 bases). CDR1 and CDR2 from the germline V gene are KGHSH and LQKENI. The CDR3 is 17 residues long. The whole variable domain, filled in from reference TRBV18 and TRBJ2-1, reads NAGVMQNPRHLVRRRGQEARLRCSPMKGHSHVYWYRQLPEEGLKFMVYLQKENIIDESGMPKERFSAEFPKEGPSILRIQQVVRGDSAAYFCTSSPPALGVGNNEQFFGPGTRLTVL.

The V call is TRBV2, the J call TRBJ2-4; tentative D call: TRBD2 (5 bases). Deletions cut 2 bases from V and 13 bases from J, with 24 bases between. Germline V CDR1 and CDR2: SNHLY, FYNNEI. The length of the CDR3 is 16 residues. The CDR3 reads CASSERGQSPSNEQYF. CDR3 coding DNA: TGTGCCAGCAGTGAAAGAGGGCAGTCTCCTAGCAATGAGCAGTACTTC.

The chain is built from TRBV10-3 and TRBJ1-2; D call uncertain. With 1 base removed from V and 7 bases from J, the gap between germline ends came to 16 bases. Germline V gene sequence: CDR1 ENHRY, CDR2 SYGVKD. The CDR3 is 15 amino acids. In nucleotides, the CDR3 is TGTGCCATCAGTGAGTTGAGGGTGACGGACTCTGGCTACACCTTC. Encoded protein: CAISELRVTDSGYTF.

The rearrangement links TRBV29-1 to TRBJ2-2; D is perhaps TRBD2 (6 bases). V was pared by 4 bases and J by 2 bases, with 20 bases between. The germline V gene has CDR1 SQVTM and CDR2 ANQGSEA. The CDR3 covers 17 residues. For the CDR3, the DNA is TGCAGCGTTGGGTTAGCCAACGGCGGGATTAACACCGGGGAGCTGTTTTTT. Protein sequence: CSVGLANGGINTGELFF.

The CDR3 sequence: CASKGDRNDIRGRGYTF. In nucleotides, the CDR3 is TGTGCCAGCAAGGGGGACAGGAATGATATCCGAGGGCGCGGCTACACCTTC. The chain combines TRBV7-9 with TRBJ1-2; 8 bases map to TRBD1. CDR3 length: 17 residues. The germline V gene has CDR1 SEHNR and CDR2 FQNEAQ (reference sequence). With 7 bases clipped from V and 8 bases from J, the junction kept 21 bases outside the gene matches.

The sample holds many counts of this clonotype. Given a much more abundant clone one base away, this may be a read error. The rearrangement links TRBV5-1 to TRBJ2-4; the D gene is possibly TRBD1 (6 bases). This CDR3 is built from 14 residues. Germline CDR1 and CDR2: SGHRS and YFSETQ. Trimming removed 2 bases from V and 13 bases from J, with 19 bases in between. In nucleotides, the CDR3 is TGCGCCAGCAGCTTCTGGGACACCTACAATGAGCAGTACTTC. It codes for CASSFWDTYNEQYF.